This T cell receptor (beta chain) originates from a study of cytomegalovirus exposure and HLA in healthy donors. Study-level information: As an earlier analysis found, about 200 million T cells yielded about 120 million unique TCR beta sequences. Unique TCRs from HLA-typed donors, about 78 million of them, were held in an early data release.

Per germline, CDR1 SGHVS and CDR2 FQNEAQ. This CDR3 is 16 amino acids long. Germline trimming cut 0 bases from V and 6 bases from J; bases unmatched to any gene: 2. Primers for the PCR totalled 60 Vbeta and 13 Jbeta. Method: immunoSEQ multiplex PCR; TCRdb's copy keeps in-frame clones and lacks some. Among over 120,000 clones listed, under 80% were seen once. What was sequenced was PBMCs. The chain couples TRBV7-8 to TRBJ2-2, with 12 bases that match TRBD1. The receptor was derived from a young man in good health and CMV-seropositive. CDR3 nucleotide sequence: TGTGCCAGCAGCTTAGCCGGGACAGGGGGCCCCGGGGAGCTGTTTTTT. Residues: CASSLAGTGGPGELFF.